This T cell receptor (beta chain) came from a study of blood T cell repertoires in COVID-19. Participants came from some 26 US areas, aged roughly 18 to 95 years. Categorization into cohorts depended on clinical history that participants reported. Only in-frame clones appear in the TCRdb table, and some are missing; sequencing was by immunoSEQ multiplex PCR. The table records 150,000 or so clones, over 75% of them present only once. What was sequenced was PBMCs or T cells enriched from blood (not recorded which). This receptor was obtained from a human donor with acute COVID-19. The donor label of this sample is uncertain.

The CDR3 here is CASSRTGDGNQPQHF. In DNA form, the CDR3 reads TGCGCCAGCAGTCGGACAGGGGATGGCAATCAGCCCCAGCATTTT. This rearrangement joins TRBV4-3 to TRBJ1-5; 9 bases map to TRBD1. The CDR3 spans 15 residues. Losses at the gene ends were 6 bases for V and 2 bases for J; bases not matched to a gene: 5. Germline CDR1 reads LGHNA; CDR2 reads YSLEER.